This T cell receptor (beta chain) was identified in a study of regulatory T cells in long-lasting Graves disease. Building the TCR beta libraries relied on iRepertoire HTBI primers, and CDR3 regions underwent Arm-PCR. MiXCR, applied by TCRdb to the multiplex PCR reads, yields one record per CDR3 protein. In the table there are some 450,000 distinct CDR3 sequences, around 20% of which are singletons. As for time point: persistent/refractory GD, antithyroid drugs over 5 years with positive TRAb. PBMC-extracted RNA yielded the TCR library. Diagnosing Graves' disease relied on the American Thyroid Association guidelines. Germline CDR1 reads DFQATT; CDR2 reads SNEGSKA (reference sequence). Trimming left V 0 bases short and J 6 bases short, with 15 bases between. The CDR3 runs 14 residues.

Sequenced material: peripheral blood mononuclear cells (PBMCs), taken when the disease was refractory, from a patient treated with antithyroid drugs. The J gene is TRBJ2-7, the V gene TRBV20-1; perhaps D is TRBD1 or TRBD2 (5 bases each). This clonotype was obtained from a female donor with Graves disease. The DNA for the CDR3 is TGCAGTGCTAGAGATCTCGTCGGGACCCTCGAGCAGTACTTC. Its translation: CSARDLVGTLEQYF.